These 19 T cell receptor beta chains share one sample of origin, sequenced in a study of blood T cell repertoires in COVID-19. Clones were read by immunoSEQ multiplex PCR, and TCRdb kept only the in-frame ones, dropping some. Of about 220,000 clones in the sample, about 85% were seen once. Sequencing was done on a sample of peripheral blood. The source is a man aged 40-49 years with acute or convalescent COVID-19.

The rearrangement joins TRBV14 to TRBJ2-7; D gene ambiguous. CDR1 and CDR2 (germline): SGHDN, FVKESK. V lost 0 bases and J 5 bases, leaving 17 bases between the germline ends. The CDR3 is made up of 16 amino acids. CDR3 sequence (DNA): TGTGCCAGCAGCCAAGATCCGAACGACAATTCCGACGAGCAGTACTTC. Translated, it gives CASSQDPNDNSDEQYF.

This chain connects TRBV4-2 to TRBJ1-3, with a weak D call TRBD1 (6 bases). Trimming shortened V by 1 base and J by 7 bases, and 14 bases separated the two germline ends. The CDR3 is 15 residues long. CDR1 is LGHNA, CDR2 YNFKEQ, per germline. The CDR3 DNA reads as TGTGCCAGCAGCCAAGGTACAGGGCTGAGTAACACCATATATTTT. It is translated as CASSQGTGLSNTIYF.

The chain joins TRBV11-3 to TRBJ2-7; 8 nucleotides match TRBD1. Germline lookup yields CDR1 SGHNT and CDR2 YENEEA. The CDR3 length is 12 residues. V lost 3 bases, J lost 6 bases, and 1 base stayed unmatched. The CDR3 DNA reads TGTGCCAGCAGCTTGGACAGGGCCGAGCAGTACTTC. This translates into CASSLDRAEQYF.

This clone was counted a single time. The V and J genes are TRBV27 and TRBJ2-1; a possible D gene is TRBD2 (6 bases). Germline CDR1 MNHEY, CDR2 SMNVEV (reference sequence). Between the trimmed V and J ends, which lost 4 bases and 2 bases, there was a span of 12 bases. The CDR3 spans 15 residues. The chain's CDR3 is CASSSLALPYNEQFF. For the CDR3, the DNA is TGTGCCAGCAGTTCTCTAGCGCTCCCCTACAATGAGCAGTTCTTC.

The sample holds one count of this clone. V usage is TRBV6-5 and J usage is TRBJ1-2; 7 bases line up with TRBD1. The CDR3 consists of 16 residues. Germline values: CDR1 MNHEY, CDR2 SVGAGI. V was clipped by 2 bases and J by 4 bases; unmatched bases: 10. Written as DNA, the CDR3 is TGTGCCAGCAGTTACCTCGGACAGGCCGGCTCCTATGGCTACACCTTC. It is translated as CASSYLGQAGSYGYTF.

The chain employs TRBV4-3 and TRBJ1-1, with D hard to call. V lost 0 bases, J lost 2 bases, and 10 bases lay in between. CDR3 length: 15 residues. The germline V gene encodes CDR1 LGHNA and CDR2 YSLEER. CDR3 in DNA: TGCGCCAGCAGCCAAGATTTTTTAATTAACACTGAAGCTTTCTTT. Protein product: CASSQDFLINTEAFF.

The chain has TRBV6-6 and TRBJ2-3, with D maybe TRBD1 (6 bases). The CDR3 spans 16 residues. Germline V gene lookup returns CDR1 MNHNY and CDR2 SVGAGI (reference sequence). Deletions cut 5 bases from V and 3 bases from J, with 18 bases between. CDR3 region: CASSGMGHLSTDTQYF. The CDR3 DNA reads TGTGCCAGCAGTGGGATGGGACACCTCTCGACAGATACGCAGTATTTT.

The chain carries TRBV5-6 and TRBJ2-7; D is uncertain. Trimming shortened V by 5 bases and J by 3 bases, and 12 bases separated the two germline ends. The germline CDR1 and CDR2 sequences are SGHDT and YYEEEE. The CDR3 runs to 13 residues. CDR3 nucleotide sequence: TGTGCCAGCAGTTTTGACGGAGTCTACGAGCAGTACTTC. Translated, it gives CASSFDGVYEQYF. The full variable domain, completed using reference TRBV5-6 and TRBJ2-7, is DAGVTQSPTHLIKTRGQQVTLRCSPKSGHDTVSWYQQALGQGPQFIFQYYEEEERQRGNFPDRFSGHQFPNYSSELNVNALLLGDSALYLCASSFDGVYEQYFGPGTRLTVT.

This clone was seen a few times. The chain uses TRBV20-1 and TRBJ2-3; the match to TRBD2 covers 12 bases. The CDR3 sequence is 17 residues long. Trimming took 3 bases from V and 0 from J; bases not matched to a gene: 7. Germline CDR1 and CDR2: DFQATT and SNEGSKA (reference sequence). The CDR3 reads CSASKGTSGRSTDTQYF. Written as DNA, the CDR3 is TGCAGTGCTAGTAAAGGGACTAGCGGGCGGAGCACAGATACGCAGTATTTT.

By sample fraction, this clone is medium-sized (0.01 to 0.1%). V gene TRBV6-5 combines with J gene TRBJ2-7; perhaps TRBD1 as D (5 bases). Looked up from germline, CDR1 is MNHEY and CDR2 is SVGAGI. Between the trimmed V and J ends, which lost 7 bases and 3 bases, there was a span of 16 bases. The CDR3 sequence is 14 residues long. CDR3 amino acids: CASTDADTLYEQYF. CDR3 bases: TGTGCCAGCACCGACGCGGACACCCTCTACGAGCAGTACTTC.

V gene TRBV19 combines with J gene TRBJ2-1, with a possible D match to TRBD1 (6 bases). The germline V gene encodes CDR1 LNHDA and CDR2 SQIVND (reference sequence). V was pared by 6 bases and J by 0 bases, with 12 bases between. CDR3 size: 15 residues. CDR3 DNA: TGTGCCAGTAGCCAGGGGCGTAGCTCCTACAATGAGCAGTTCTTC. Its protein product is CASSQGRSSYNEQFF.

The chain couples TRBV7-3 to TRBJ2-1; 15 positions agree with TRBD2. This CDR3 has 16 residues. CDR1 and CDR2 from the germline V gene are SGHTA and FQGTGA. V was pared by 0 bases and J by 7 bases, with 1 base of the junction left unmatched. The CDR3: CASSLTGTSGRNEQFF. Here the CDR3 DNA reads TGTGCCAGCAGCTTAACGGGGACTAGCGGGAGGAATGAGCAGTTCTTC.

The chain links TRBV5-4 to TRBJ1-5; possibly TRBD1 for D (5 bases). The CDR3 has 14 residues. With 1 base removed from V and 2 bases from J, the gap between germline ends came to 7 bases. Germline CDR1 reads SGHNT; CDR2 reads YYREEE (reference sequence). Here the CDR3 reads CASSLQGGNQPQHF. CDR3 DNA: TGTGCCAGCAGCTTGCAGGGCGGCAATCAGCCCCAGCATTTT.

The chain is built from TRBV6-6 and TRBJ1-3; D gene ambiguous. V was trimmed by 2 bases and J by 2 bases, leaving 7 bases between them. Per the germline V gene, CDR1 is MNHNY and CDR2 is SVGAGI (reference sequence). CDR3 length equals 14 residues. DNA for the CDR3: TGTGCCAGCAGTTACAGCGGGGCTGGAAACACCATATATTTT. This gives the protein CASSYSGAGNTIYF.

The chain uses TRBV14 and TRBJ2-1; TRBD2 matches 7 bases. J lost 3 bases, V lost 4 bases, and 6 bases had no gene match. CDR3 length: 15 residues. Germline V gives CDR1 SGHDN, CDR2 FVKESK. CDR3 sequence: CASSPAGTIYNEQFF. The CDR3, as DNA: TGTGCCAGCAGCCCCGCCGGGACTATCTACAATGAGCAGTTCTTC.

The rearrangement uses TRBV24-1 and TRBJ2-5, with D perhaps matching TRBD1 (5 bases). V dropped 4 bases and J dropped 5 bases, with 13 bases sitting between them. Germline loops: CDR1 KGHDR, CDR2 SFDVKD. This CDR3 has 14 residues. The CDR3 here is CATSDPAAGETQYF. Written as DNA, the CDR3 is TGTGCCACCAGTGACCCCGCGGCAGGGGAGACCCAGTACTTC.

The chain recombines TRBV3-1 (or the pseudogene TRBV3-2) with TRBJ1-1; D gene unclear. V lost 1 base, J lost 8 bases, and 8 bases lay in between. The germline V gene has CDR1 LGHDT and CDR2 YNNKEL (reference sequence). The length of the CDR3 is 12 residues. CDR3 nucleotide sequence: TGTGCCAGCAGCCAAGCGACGACAGAAGCTTTCTTT. Protein sequence: CASSQATTEAFF.

In DNA form, the CDR3 reads TGTGCCAGCAGCCAACTCTTTGGCTACACCTTC. Translated: CASSQLFGYTF. The chain uses TRBV3-1 (or the pseudogene TRBV3-2) and TRBJ1-2, with D unresolved. Deletions cut 2 bases from V and 7 bases from J, with 5 bases between. Germline V CDR1 and CDR2: LGHDT, YNNKEL (reference sequence). There are 11 residues in the CDR3.

The CDR3 region has the DNA TGCGCCAGTAAGCCCGTGGCGGGAGGCCGTACCTACAATGAGCAGTTCTTC. The encoded protein is CASKPVAGGRTYNEQFF. This chain uses TRBV10-2 with TRBJ2-1; the match to TRBD2 covers 8 bases. Germline loops: CDR1 WSHSY, CDR2 SAAADI. The CDR3 loop spans 17 amino acids. V dropped 9 bases and J dropped 2; count of bases not matched to a gene: 15.